The rows below give T cell receptor beta chains drawn from one sample of a study of vaccination effects on CD4 cells after COVID-19. TCRdb keeps only in-frame clones here, not all; method: immunoSEQ multiplex PCR. The table shows about 70,000 clones, with 73% occurring only once. Their antigens remain unidentified. Sequencing was performed on CD4+ T cells from PBMCs cultured with HIV peptides, taken before COVID-19 vaccination. These TCRs come from a human donor who had a prior SARS-CoV-2 infection. The CDR3 runs from the conserved cysteine through the conserved F or W. A D gene is named only where the DNA matches it firmly. Only some rows state a clone size, as once, few, many or a class for expanded clones.

CDR3: CASSLEGPEQFF
DNA: TGCGCCAGCAGCTTGGAGGGGCCTGAGCAGTTCTTC
size: once
J: TRBJ2-1
D: NA
V: TRBV5-1

CDR3: CASSLTSGAYNEQFF
DNA: TGTGCCAGCAGCTTGACTAGCGGGGCCTACAATGAGCAGTTCTTC
size: NA
J: TRBJ2-1
D: TRBD2
V: TRBV11-3

CDR3: CATSRAGGTGGATNEKLFF
DNA: TGTGCCACCAGCAGAGCGGGAGGGACAGGCGGGGCAACTAATGAAAAACTGTTTTTT
size: few
J: TRBJ1-4
D: TRBD1
V: TRBV15

CDR3: CASSYSARTGDGYTF
DNA: TGTGCCAGCAGTTACTCGGCAAGGACAGGGGACGGCTACACCTTC
size: NA
J: TRBJ1-2
D: TRBD1
V: TRBV6-2/TRBV6-3

CDR3: CASSLNAASWGQETQYF
DNA: TGTGCCAGCAGCTTAAACGCGGCCAGCTGGGGTCAAGAGACCCAGTACTTC
size: NA
J: TRBJ2-5
D: NA
V: TRBV7-2

CDR3: CASSDPGLVSYNEQFF
DNA: TGTGCCAGCAGTGATCCCGGACTAGTATCCTACAATGAGCAGTTCTTC
size: once
J: TRBJ2-1
D: TRBD2
V: TRBV25-1

CDR3: CASSLDRGVFNDEQFF
DNA: TGTGCCAGCAGCTTAGATCGGGGGGTTTTCAACGATGAGCAGTTCTTC
size: once
J: TRBJ2-1
D: TRBD2
V: TRBV7-8

CDR3: CASSRGAPEKLFF
DNA: TGTGCCAGCAGTCGAGGGGCTCCTGAAAAACTGTTTTTT
size: few
J: TRBJ1-4
D: NA
V: TRBV2

CDR3: CASSYVGYGYTF
DNA: TGCGCCAGCAGCTATGTGGGCTATGGCTACACCTTC
size: NA
J: TRBJ1-2
D: NA
V: TRBV5-1

CDR3: CASSLGPDQPQHF
DNA: TGTGCCAGCAGCTTGGGTCCGGATCAGCCCCAGCATTTT
size: NA
J: TRBJ1-5
D: NA
V: TRBV5-6

CDR3: CASSVTSGRVETQYF
DNA: TGTGCCAGTAGTGTGACTAGCGGGAGGGTGGAGACCCAGTACTTC
size: NA
J: TRBJ2-5
D: TRBD2
V: TRBV19

CDR3: CASSRQQGDTEAFF
DNA: TGCGCCAGCAGCCGGCAACAGGGTGACACTGAAGCTTTCTTT
size: NA
J: TRBJ1-1
D: NA
V: TRBV4-1

CDR3: CASSPPKSDFPLDGTQYF
DNA: TGTGCCAGCTCACCACCAAAGTCGGATTTTCCTCTAGACGGTACGCAGTATTTT
size: NA
J: TRBJ2-3
D: NA
V: TRBV18

CDR3: CASSSPGLLFF
DNA: TGTGCCAGCTCTTCCCCGGGTTTGTTGTTCTTC
size: NA
J: TRBJ2-1
D: NA
V: TRBV18

CDR3: CASRSTAGAYEQYF
DNA: TGTGCCAGCAGATCGACAGCGGGCGCCTACGAGCAGTACTTC
size: few
J: TRBJ2-7
D: NA
V: TRBV6-6

CDR3: CASKPDRESVEAFF
DNA: TGTGCCAGCAAACCAGACAGGGAATCGGTAGAAGCTTTCTTT
size: NA
J: TRBJ1-1
D: TRBD1
V: TRBV6-4

CDR3: CSANINYGYTF
DNA: TGCAGTGCTAATATTAACTATGGCTACACCTTC
size: NA
J: TRBJ1-2
D: NA
V: TRBV20-1

CDR3: CASSLWGFPYEQYF
DNA: TGTGCCAGCAGTTTATGGGGGTTCCCCTACGAGCAGTACTTC
size: once
J: TRBJ2-7
D: NA
V: TRBV28

CDR3: CASSLESGTSGYNEQFF
DNA: TGTGCCAGCAGCTTAGAATCCGGGACTAGCGGATACAATGAGCAGTTCTTC
size: few
J: TRBJ2-1
D: TRBD2
V: TRBV7-2

CDR3: CASSPWGNRAIYEQYF
DNA: TGTGCCAGCAGCCCTTGGGGTAACAGGGCTATCTACGAGCAGTACTTC
size: NA
J: TRBJ2-7
D: NA
V: TRBV14

CDR3: CAWSPGGGTEAFF
DNA: TGTGCCTGGAGTCCCGGGGGAGGGACTGAAGCTTTCTTT
size: NA
J: TRBJ1-1
D: NA
V: TRBV30

CDR3: CASSLVIGGTDTQYF
DNA: TGTGCCAGCAGCTTAGTCATCGGGGGCACAGATACGCAGTATTTT
size: NA
J: TRBJ2-3
D: NA
V: TRBV11-2

CDR3: CASSFRDSSTEAFF
DNA: TGTGCCAGCAGCTTCAGGGACAGCAGTACTGAAGCTTTCTTT
size: NA
J: TRBJ1-1
D: TRBD1
V: TRBV5-6

CDR3: CASSPIAGGDTDTQYF
DNA: TGTGCCAGCAGCCCAATAGCGGGGGGCGACACAGATACGCAGTATTTT
size: NA
J: TRBJ2-3
D: TRBD2
V: TRBV5-4

CDR3: CASSPSGAGVNTEAFF
DNA: TGTGCCAGCAGCCCGTCGGGGGCCGGGGTGAACACTGAAGCTTTCTTT
size: NA
J: TRBJ1-1
D: NA
V: TRBV5-5

CDR3: CASSFGPGVGGMGQPQHF
DNA: TGTGCCAGCAGCTTCGGGCCCGGTGTGGGGGGAATGGGTCAGCCCCAGCATTTT
size: NA
J: TRBJ1-5
D: NA
V: TRBV5-6

CDR3: CASSEDRNTGELFF
DNA: TGTGCCAGCAGTGAGGACAGGAACACCGGGGAGCTGTTTTTT
size: NA
J: TRBJ2-2
D: NA
V: TRBV6-4

CDR3: CASRDRGAQETQYF
DNA: TGCGCCAGCAGAGACCGGGGGGCTCAAGAGACCCAGTACTTC
size: NA
J: TRBJ2-5
D: NA
V: TRBV5-1

CDR3: CASSSTDMNTEAFF
DNA: TGTGCCAGCTCATCCACAGACATGAACACTGAAGCTTTCTTT
size: NA
J: TRBJ1-1
D: NA
V: TRBV18

CDR3: CASSSPPGAGNTIYF
DNA: TGTGCCAGCAGTTCCCCCCCGGGGGCTGGAAACACCATATATTTT
size: NA
J: TRBJ1-3
D: NA
V: TRBV28

CDR3: CASSLRSSGSLAYEQYF
DNA: TGTGCCAGCAGCTTACGGTCGAGCGGGAGCCTGGCCTACGAGCAGTACTTC
size: NA
J: TRBJ2-7
D: TRBD2
V: TRBV11-3

CDR3: CASSLQPGTDTQYF
DNA: TGCGCCAGCAGCTTGCAACCCGGCACAGATACGCAGTATTTT
size: NA
J: TRBJ2-3
D: NA
V: TRBV5-1

CDR3: CASLGQGFADNYGYTF
DNA: TGTGCCAGCTTGGGACAGGGCTTTGCTGATAACTATGGCTACACCTTC
size: NA
J: TRBJ1-2
D: TRBD1
V: TRBV2

CDR3: CASSSRLAGGYYEQYF
DNA: TGTGCCAGCAGCTCTCGACTAGCGGGGGGGTACTACGAGCAGTACTTC
size: NA
J: TRBJ2-7
D: TRBD2
V: TRBV13

CDR3: CASSLLRGATDTQYF
DNA: TGTGCCAGCAGTTTATTGCGCGGGGCCACAGATACGCAGTATTTT
size: NA
J: TRBJ2-3
D: NA
V: TRBV27

CDR3: CASSYSGDFNYGYTF
DNA: TGTGCCAGCAGCTATAGTGGGGACTTTAACTATGGCTACACCTTC
size: NA
J: TRBJ1-2
D: NA
V: TRBV7-2